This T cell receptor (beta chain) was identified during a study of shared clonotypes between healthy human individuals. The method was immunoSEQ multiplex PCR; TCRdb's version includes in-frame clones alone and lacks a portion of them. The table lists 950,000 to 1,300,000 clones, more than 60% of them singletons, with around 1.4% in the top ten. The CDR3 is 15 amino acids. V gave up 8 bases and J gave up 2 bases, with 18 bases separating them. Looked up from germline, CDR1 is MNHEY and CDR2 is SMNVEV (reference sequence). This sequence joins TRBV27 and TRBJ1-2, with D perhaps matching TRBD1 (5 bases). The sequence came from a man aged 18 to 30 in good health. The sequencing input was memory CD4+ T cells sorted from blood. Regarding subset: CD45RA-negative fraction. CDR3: CASQNPGKGNYGYTF. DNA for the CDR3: TGTGCCAGCCAAAACCCGGGGAAGGGGAACTATGGCTACACCTTC.